What follows describes a single T cell receptor (beta chain). Its antigen is unknown. This CDR3 has 12 amino acids. V dropped 7 bases and J dropped 5; count of bases not matched to a gene: 4. CDR1 is SQVTM and CDR2 is ANQGSEA in the germline V gene. The data are from a study of STAT3 mutations in large granular lymphocyte leukemia. Findings and limits, study-wide: TCR clonotype switching after therapy occurred in about 35% of the 18 patients. In T-cell large granular lymphocyte leukemia, about half of patients showed multiple immunodominant subclonotypes.

The method was immunoSEQ multiplex PCR; TCRdb's version includes in-frame clones alone and lacks a portion of them. The sample has 5,000 to 6,000 clones, 90% to 95% seen once. The TCR was taken from a man aged 60 to 69 with T-cell large granular lymphocyte leukemia. Some clones in this sample may be carry-over from other donors' samples. The chain employs TRBV29-1 and TRBJ1-1; 10 bases agree with TRBD1. Sequencing was performed on peripheral blood mononuclear cells. The CDR3 region has the DNA TGCAGCGGAGGACAGGGGGAAACTGAAGCTTTCTTT. It yields the protein CSGGQGETEAFF.